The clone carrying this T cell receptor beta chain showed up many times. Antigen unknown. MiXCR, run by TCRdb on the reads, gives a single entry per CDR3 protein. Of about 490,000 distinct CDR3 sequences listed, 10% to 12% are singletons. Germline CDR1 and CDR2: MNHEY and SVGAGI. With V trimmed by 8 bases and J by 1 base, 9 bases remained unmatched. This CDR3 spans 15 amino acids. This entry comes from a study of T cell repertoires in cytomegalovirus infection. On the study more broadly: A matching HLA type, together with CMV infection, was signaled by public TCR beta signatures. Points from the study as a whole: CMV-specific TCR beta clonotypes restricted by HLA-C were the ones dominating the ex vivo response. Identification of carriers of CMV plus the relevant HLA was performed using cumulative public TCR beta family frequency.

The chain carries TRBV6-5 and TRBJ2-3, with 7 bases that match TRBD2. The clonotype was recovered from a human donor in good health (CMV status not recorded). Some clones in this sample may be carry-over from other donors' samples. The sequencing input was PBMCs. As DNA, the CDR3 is TGTGCCAGCTGCTTGACTAGCCGCTGCACAGATACGCAGTATTTT. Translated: CASCLTSRCTDTQYF.